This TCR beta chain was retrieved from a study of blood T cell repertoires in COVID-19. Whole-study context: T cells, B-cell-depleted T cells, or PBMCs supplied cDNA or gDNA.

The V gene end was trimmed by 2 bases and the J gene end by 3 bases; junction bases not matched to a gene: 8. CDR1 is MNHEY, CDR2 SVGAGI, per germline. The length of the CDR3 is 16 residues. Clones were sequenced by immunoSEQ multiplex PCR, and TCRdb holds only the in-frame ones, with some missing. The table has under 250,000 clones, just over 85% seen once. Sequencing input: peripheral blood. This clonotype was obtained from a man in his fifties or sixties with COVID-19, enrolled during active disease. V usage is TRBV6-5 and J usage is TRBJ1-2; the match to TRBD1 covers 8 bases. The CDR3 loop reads CASSYRGTGGHYGYTF. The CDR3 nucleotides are TGTGCCAGCAGTTACAGGGGGACAGGTGGGCACTATGGCTACACCTTC.